Below, 32 T cell receptor beta chains from the same sample are listed, as sequenced in a study of CD8+CD57+ T cells in acquired aplastic anemia. The template for TCR beta VDJ and CDR3 sequence profiling was genomic DNA. TCRdb passed the reads through MiXCR, listing each CDR3 protein once. The data show about 110,000 distinct CDR3 sequences, around 50% seen once. Source material: sorted CD4+, CD8+, or CD8+CD57+ T cells (not recorded which) from PBMCs. Every receptor here comes from a human donor in good health, serving as a control.

This clonotype has only one observation. The V call is TRBV6-2 or TRBV6-3, the J call TRBJ1-1, with D perhaps TRBD1 (5 bases). The CDR3 totals 18 residues. Trimming took 0 bases from V and 4 from J, leaving 21 bases between them. From germline, CDR1 is MNHEY and CDR2 SVGEGT. The CDR3 loop is CASSYSFEGGDMSTEAFF. In DNA form, the CDR3 reads TGTGCCAGCAGTTACTCGTTTGAGGGAGGGGATATGAGCACTGAAGCTTTCTTT.

This clonotype was detected many times. The chain couples TRBV2 to TRBJ1-4; no clear D gene. Deletions cut 7 bases from V and 4 bases from J, with 16 bases between. CDR3 length: 15 amino acids. Germline V gives CDR1 SNHLY, CDR2 FYNNEI. The CDR3 bases are TGTGCCAGCAAGCGGACCACACAAATTAATGAAAAACTGTTTTTT. It codes for CASKRTTQINEKLFF.

This clonotype was detected many times. The chain recombines TRBV24-1 with TRBJ2-7; tentatively, D is TRBD1 (6 bases). Trimming took off 11 bases at V and 3 bases at J, with 13 bases between the two ends. Germline CDR1 KGHDR, CDR2 SFDVKD. The CDR3 runs to 12 residues. The CDR3 DNA reads TGTGCCAGGCACAGGGAACACTACGAGCAGTACTTC. Protein: CARHREHYEQYF.

V gene TRBV10-3 combines with J gene TRBJ2-2; D call uncertain. Germline values: CDR1 ENHRY, CDR2 SYGVKD. The CDR3 loop spans 14 amino acids. With 4 bases removed from V and 0 bases from J, the gap between germline ends came to 6 bases. In DNA, the CDR3 is TGTGCCATCAGTGCTTCCGCGAACACCGGGGAGCTGTTTTTT. It codes for CAISASANTGELFF.

Comments on this clonotype: At one boundary the junction diverges from the germline segment, which might be a read error. The J gene is TRBJ1-2, the V gene TRBV2, with 8 bases fitting TRBD1. From germline, CDR1 is SNHLY and CDR2 FYNNEI. This CDR3 region has 14 residues. The CDR3 region is CATSALAGGRGYTF. The CDR3 DNA sequence: TGTGCCACCAGTGCCTTAGCAGGGGGCCGGGGCTACACCTTC.

Comment on this clonotype: A much more abundant neighbour one base away suggests this may be a read error. V is TRBV13 and J is TRBJ2-1, with D tentatively TRBD1 or TRBD2 (7 bases each). CDR3 length: 16 residues. Looked up from germline, CDR1 is PRHDT and CDR2 is FYEKMQ (reference sequence). Here the CDR3 reads CASSGQGGAGYNEQSF. The CDR3 DNA is TGTGCCAGCAGCGGGCAGGGGGGGGCAGGCTACAATGAGCAGTCCTTC.

This clonotype was detected many times. The chain combines TRBV6-2 or TRBV6-3 with TRBJ2-7; 7 bases fit TRBD1. There are 12 residues in the CDR3. Germline V lookup: CDR1 MNHEY, CDR2 SVGEGT. V lost 7 bases and J lost 3; bases outside the gene matches: 3. CDR3 sequence: CASTRDSYEQYF. Here the CDR3 DNA reads TGTGCCAGCACCCGGGACAGCTACGAGCAGTACTTC.

This clonotype was observed at least ten times. One end of the junction does not line up with germline, which may come from a read error. V gene TRBV11-2 combines with J gene TRBJ2-7; TRBD2 matches 7 bases. This CDR3 region has 15 residues. Germline values: CDR1 SGHAT, CDR2 FQNNGV. The chain's CDR3 is CASSLEPNGGYEQYF. CDR3 DNA: TGTGCCAGCAGCCTAGAGCCCAACGGGGGGTACGAGCAGTACTTC.

This clonotype appeared many times. The rearrangement uses TRBV4-3 and TRBJ1-2, with a possible D match to TRBD1 (6 bases). Germline V gene sequence: CDR1 LGHNA, CDR2 YSLEER. The V end was cut by 1 base, the J end by 0 bases, with 15 bases between. This CDR3 contains 17 residues. This CDR3 is CASSQAASGTPNYGYTF. CDR3 nucleotide sequence: TGCGCCAGCAGCCAAGCCGCGTCCGGGACACCTAACTATGGCTACACCTTC.

This clonotype was picked up one time. This chain links TRBV11-3 with TRBJ1-5, with D perhaps TRBD1 (5 bases). This CDR3 contains 11 residues. Germline loops: CDR1 SGHNT, CDR2 YENEEA. Deletions cut 2 bases from V and 14 bases from J, with 10 bases between. CDR3 loop: CASSLQGSEHF. The CDR3 DNA reads TGTGCCAGCAGCTTACAGGGCTCCGAGCATTTT.

To note about this clonotype: A much larger clone sits a single nucleotide away, making a read error possible. The chain recombines TRBV7-8 with TRBJ2-3; 8 bases map to TRBD2. Germline V gene lookup returns CDR1 SGHVS and CDR2 FQNEAQ. This CDR3 comprises 15 residues. The CDR3, as DNA: TGTGCCAGCAGCCCCCAGCGGGGGCCGGCAGATACGCAGTGTTTT. Translation gives CASSPQRGPADTQCF.

This clonotype was recorded many times. This chain joins TRBV7-9 and TRBJ2-1; 8 nucleotides match TRBD1. Germline values: CDR1 SEHNR, CDR2 FQNEAQ (reference sequence). Unmatched junction bases numbered 4, after V lost 6 bases and J lost 9 bases. CDR3 size: 12 residues. CDR3: CASRGQAGEQFF. CDR3 sequence (DNA): TGTGCCAGCAGGGGACAGGCAGGTGAGCAGTTCTTC.

The rearrangement uses TRBV20-1 and TRBJ2-1; D possibly corresponds to TRBD1 (6 bases). CDR3 length equals 15 residues. V lost 2 bases and J lost 2, with 13 bases in between. Germline-derived CDR1 and CDR2 are DFQATT and SNEGSKA (reference sequence). The CDR3 DNA sequence: TGCAGTGCTAGACCTCAGGGGAAACCCTACAATGAGCAGTTCTTC. Translating gives CSARPQGKPYNEQFF.

This clonotype has more than one count but fewer than ten. V gene TRBV6-1 combines with J gene TRBJ2-1, with TRBD2 matching 10 bases. V lost 6 bases, J lost 8 bases, and 10 bases stayed unmatched. Germline V gives CDR1 MNHNS, CDR2 SASEGT. CDR3 length: 15 residues. CDR3 residues: CASRALAGSRDEQFF. CDR3 coding DNA: TGTGCCAGCAGGGCACTAGCGGGGTCTCGGGATGAGCAGTTCTTC.

V usage is TRBV27 and J usage is TRBJ1-6, with 7 bases fitting TRBD1. Germline CDR1 reads MNHEY; CDR2 reads SMNVEV (reference sequence). The CDR3 is 15 residues long. J lost 2 bases, V lost 2 bases, and 0 bases had no gene match. The CDR3 region is CASSLQGAYNSPLHF. The CDR3 DNA is TGTGCCAGCAGTTTACAGGGGGCCTATAATTCACCCCTCCACTTT.

The rearrangement uses TRBV15 and TRBJ2-3; D ambiguous. CDR3 size: 15 residues. The V gene lost 1 base and the J gene lost 3 bases, with 11 bases spanning the gap. Per germline, CDR1 LNHNV and CDR2 YYDKDF (reference sequence). DNA of the CDR3: TGTGCCACCAGCAGAGTCGGAAGAGTTACAGATACGCAGTATTTT. It encodes CATSRVGRVTDTQYF.

The rearrangement uses TRBV5-1 and TRBJ1-2; TRBD1 aligns across 8 bases. J gave up 4 bases and V 4 bases, and 3 bases lay outside the gene matches. The germline CDR1 and CDR2 sequences are SGHRS and YFSETQ. The CDR3 covers 13 residues. The CDR3 spells CASSATGGYGYTF. The DNA of the CDR3 is TGCGCCAGCAGCGCCACAGGGGGCTATGGCTACACCTTC.

The gene calls are TRBV7-2 and TRBJ2-7, with 11 bases identical to TRBD2. Trimming removed 5 bases from V and 4 bases from J; junction bases left unmatched: 7. The CDR3 runs 15 residues. Germline CDR1 reads SGHTA; CDR2 reads FQGNSA. CDR3 protein: CASSNRGTSGYEQYF. The CDR3 coding sequence is TGTGCCAGCAGCAACCGAGGGACTAGCGGATACGAGCAGTACTTC.

The chain uses TRBV9 and TRBJ2-6; D remains unclear. Germline-derived CDR1 and CDR2 are SGDLS and YYNGEE. This CDR3 contains 15 residues. The germline V and J ends were trimmed by 4 bases and 0 bases, with 8 bases remaining between them. CDR3 sequence (DNA): TGTGCCAGCAGCCCCTGGAGCTCTGGGGCCAACGTCCTGACTTTC. It codes for CASSPWSSGANVLTF.

This clonotype was detected once. V gene TRBV20-1 combines with J gene TRBJ2-1, with D possibly matching TRBD1 (6 bases). The CDR3 extends over 11 amino acids. CDR1 is DFQATT, CDR2 SNEGSKA, per germline (reference sequence). Trimming pared 7 bases from V and 4 bases from J, leaving 8 bases between. CDR3 amino acids: CSVTGYNEQFF. The CDR3 DNA reads TGCAGTGTAACAGGGTACAATGAGCAGTTCTTC.

This clonotype appeared many times. V is TRBV7-9 and J is TRBJ2-1; possible D gene TRBD2, 6 bases. Germline-derived CDR1 and CDR2 are SEHNR and FQNEAQ (reference sequence). Trimming removed 2 bases from V and 5 bases from J, with 10 bases in between. The CDR3 consists of 14 residues. The CDR3 sequence is CASSLLALHNEQFF. CDR3 nucleotide sequence: TGTGCCAGCAGCTTACTAGCGCTCCACAATGAGCAGTTCTTC.

This clonotype was found a few times. This chain joins TRBV10-3 and TRBJ1-2; 8 bases align to TRBD1. J was trimmed by 3 bases and V by 0 bases; bases with no gene match: 9. The CDR3 consists of 17 residues. CDR1 is ENHRY, CDR2 SYGVKD, per germline. The CDR3 DNA reads as TGTGCCATCAGTGAGTCGATCCAGGGGGCGCGGGACTATGGCTACACCTTC. Its translation is CAISESIQGARDYGYTF.

The rearrangement uses TRBV15 and TRBJ2-5; D uncertain. This CDR3 comprises 13 residues. Germline values: CDR1 LNHNV, CDR2 YYDKDF (reference sequence). Trimming cost V 0 bases and J 4 bases, with 6 bases left between them. CDR3 sequence: CATSRDRTETQYF. The CDR3 DNA reads TGTGCCACCAGCAGAGATCGAACAGAGACCCAGTACTTC.

In the case of this clonotype: A much larger clone lies a single base off, so this may be a read error. The V call is TRBV9, the J call TRBJ1-4, with TRBD1 as a possible D gene (5 bases). From germline, CDR1 is SGDLS and CDR2 YYNGEE. This CDR3 spans 16 amino acids. The CDR3 DNA reads TGTACCAGCAGCACCTCCGGGACTGCAACTAATGAAAAACTGTTTTTT. Translation: CTSSTSGTATNEKLFF. The variable domain in full, with the rest retrieved from reference TRBV9 and TRBJ1-4, is DSGVTQTPKHLITATGQRVTLRCSPRSGDLSVYWYQQSLDQGLQFLIQYYNGEERAKGNILERFSAQQFPDLHSELNLSSLELGDSALYFCTSSTSGTATNEKLFFGSGTQLSVL.

The rearrangement links TRBV5-6 to TRBJ2-7; 8 bases align to TRBD2. Looked up from germline, CDR1 is SGHDT and CDR2 is YYEEEE. CDR3 length: 15 amino acids. V trimming: 2 bases; J trimming: 3 bases; junction bases outside the gene matches: 7. The CDR3: CASSLTQLAVYEQYF. The CDR3 bases are TGTGCCAGCAGCTTAACTCAACTAGCGGTCTACGAGCAGTACTTC.

The chain recombines TRBV25-1 with TRBJ2-7; possibly TRBD1 or TRBD2 for D (7 bases each). The germline gives CDR1 MGHDK, CDR2 SYGVNS. The length of the CDR3 is 16 residues. The V gene lost 4 bases and the J gene lost 4 bases, with 20 bases spanning the gap. CDR3 DNA: TGTGCCAGCAGTGGGGGGGGCAGGGGGACTCCGTACGAGCAGTACTTC. Its protein product is CASSGGGRGTPYEQYF.

The chain couples TRBV5-4 to TRBJ2-7, with 8 bases identical to TRBD1. There are 14 residues in the CDR3. V was pared by 4 bases and J by 5 bases, with 8 bases of the junction left unmatched. CDR1 and CDR2 (germline): SGHNT, YYREEE (reference sequence). The CDR3 region has the DNA TGTGCCAGCAGCCTATACCGGACAGGGAACGAGCAGTACTTC. Its translation: CASSLYRTGNEQYF.

Of note for this clonotype: Germline is not matched at one junction end, which may reflect a read error. The rearrangement links TRBV19 to TRBJ1-5; perhaps TRBD1 as D (6 bases). Germline-derived CDR1 and CDR2 are LNHDA and SQIVND (reference sequence). The CDR3 consists of 16 residues. CDR3 in amino acids: CASRMGDRYSNQPQHF. The CDR3 bases are TGTGCCAGTCGTATGGGAGACAGGTATAGCAATCAGCCCCAGCATTTT.

This clonotype was seen ten or more times. The genes are TRBV2 and TRBJ1-1; 11 nucleotides align to TRBD1. Trimming removed 8 bases from V and 1 base from J; junction bases left unmatched: 6. The CDR3 contains 15 residues. CDR1 and CDR2 from the germline V gene are SNHLY and FYNNEI. Written as DNA, the CDR3 is TGTGCCAGCGAGGGACAGGGGGTAGGGAACACTGAAGCTTTCTTT. Translation gives CASEGQGVGNTEAFF.

This chain uses TRBV7-2 with TRBJ2-7, with D possibly TRBD2 on 5 matching bases. CDR1 and CDR2 from the germline V gene are SGHTA and FQGNSA. V lost 5 bases and J 3 bases, leaving 11 bases between the germline ends. CDR3 length: 13 residues. CDR3 loop: CASSQTRGYEQYF. DNA for the CDR3: TGTGCCAGCAGCCAAACTAGAGGCTACGAGCAGTACTTC.

The chain recombines TRBV7-2 with TRBJ2-7; D remains ambiguous. The CDR3 is made up of 15 amino acids. Germline CDR1 and CDR2: SGHTA and FQGNSA. Trimming left V 0 bases short and J 1 base short, with 10 bases between. The chain's CDR3 is CASSLAGSSSYEQYF. The CDR3 DNA reads TGTGCCAGCAGCTTAGCGGGGTCCTCGTCCTACGAGCAGTACTTC.

V gene TRBV29-1 combines with J gene TRBJ2-3, with TRBD1 matching 8 bases. Germline V CDR1 and CDR2: SQVTM, ANQGSEA. J lost 2 bases, V lost 3 bases, and 4 bases had no gene match. The CDR3 is 14 residues long. CDR3 loop: CSVEGQVITDTQYF. The CDR3 DNA reads as TGCAGCGTTGAGGGACAGGTGATCACAGATACGCAGTATTTT.